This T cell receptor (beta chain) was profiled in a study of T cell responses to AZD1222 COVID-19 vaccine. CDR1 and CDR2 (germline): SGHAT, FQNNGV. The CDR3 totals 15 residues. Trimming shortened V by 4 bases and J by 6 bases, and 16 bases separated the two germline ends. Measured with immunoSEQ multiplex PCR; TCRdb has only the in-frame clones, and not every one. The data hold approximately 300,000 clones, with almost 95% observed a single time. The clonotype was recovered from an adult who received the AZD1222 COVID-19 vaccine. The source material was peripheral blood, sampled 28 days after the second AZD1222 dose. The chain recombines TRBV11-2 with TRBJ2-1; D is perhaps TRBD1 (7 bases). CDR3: CASSSAGQFSNEQFF. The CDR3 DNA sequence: TGTGCCAGCAGCTCGGCGGGACAGTTCTCCAATGAGCAGTTCTTC.